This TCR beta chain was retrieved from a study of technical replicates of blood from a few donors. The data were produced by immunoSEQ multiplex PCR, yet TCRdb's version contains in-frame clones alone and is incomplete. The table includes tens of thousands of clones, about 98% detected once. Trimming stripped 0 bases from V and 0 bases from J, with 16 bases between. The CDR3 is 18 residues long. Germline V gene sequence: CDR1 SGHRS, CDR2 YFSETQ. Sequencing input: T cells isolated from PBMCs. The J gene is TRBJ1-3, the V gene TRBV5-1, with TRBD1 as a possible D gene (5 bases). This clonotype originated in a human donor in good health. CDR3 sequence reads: CASSLDVWGGSSGNTIYF. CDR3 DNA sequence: TGCGCCAGCAGCTTGGATGTCTGGGGGGGAAGCTCTGGAAACACCATATATTTT. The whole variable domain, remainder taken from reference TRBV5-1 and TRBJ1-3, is KAGVTQTPRYLIKTRGQQVTLSCSPISGHRSVSWYQQTPGQGLQFLFEYFSETQRNKGNFPGRFSGRQFSNSRSEMNVSTLELGDSALYLCASSLDVWGGSSGNTIYFGEGSWLTVV.